A single sample gave rise to the 3 T cell receptor beta chains below, sequenced in a study of beta chain features in type 1 diabetes. Study-wide results and limits: There was a moderate but significant shortening of TCRB CDR3s in all four CD4+ subsets of Type 1 diabetes patients.

Expressed TCRB transcripts got sequenced, as all isolated RNA was reverse transcribed. Profiled with immunoSEQ multiplex PCR; TCRdb holds only in-frame clones, not every one. The repertoire has around 100,000 clones, under 30% of them found once; the top ten carry 0.5% to 0.6%. No antigen has been identified for these receptors. Sequencing input: central memory CD4+ T cells from blood. Receptor source: a woman younger than 30 with type 1 diabetes.

The chain recombines TRBV15 with TRBJ2-3; 16 bases are a match to TRBD2. Germline CDR1 LNHNV, CDR2 YYDKDF (reference sequence). The CDR3 is made up of 20 amino acids. V shed 2 bases, J shed 2 bases, and the junction held 10 bases outside the gene matches. Here the CDR3 reads CATSRPQGLAGGGPTDTQYF. The CDR3 nucleotides read TGTGCCACCAGCAGACCTCAGGGACTAGCGGGAGGGGGGCCCACAGATACGCAGTATTTT.

This clone has only a few counts. This chain links TRBV25-1 with TRBJ1-5; 8 bases agree with TRBD1. Germline CDR1 MGHDK, CDR2 SYGVNS. Trimming cost V 6 bases and J 6 bases; bases outside gene matches: 7. CDR3 length equals 14 residues. For the CDR3, the DNA is TGTGCCAGCAGCGCCGGGACAGGTAGTCAGCCCCAGCATTTT. Translated, it gives CASSAGTGSQPQHF.

This rearrangement joins TRBV29-1 to TRBJ1-1; D not certain. Trimming stripped 0 bases from V and 7 bases from J, with 12 bases between. Germline CDR1 SQVTM, CDR2 ANQGSEA. This CDR3 is built from 13 residues. CDR3 sequence: CSVEDSGWGEAFF. The CDR3 DNA reads as TGCAGCGTTGAAGATAGCGGATGGGGTGAAGCTTTCTTT.